This T cell receptor (beta chain) was captured in a study of siplizumab effects on memory and regulatory T cells. Findings and limits, study-wide: Relative to controls at more than 25%, mappable alloreactive CD4+ clones exhibited a mean Treg-derived proportion of about 69% with siplizumab. Naive T cells looked more diverse than memory cells and looked like major alloresponse contributors. A small minority of alloreactive clones were mapped to unstimulated subsets.

The length of the CDR3 is 13 residues. Trimming stripped 0 bases from V and 4 bases from J, with 8 bases between. The germline V gene encodes CDR1 SGDLS and CDR2 YYNGEE. The method was immunoSEQ multiplex PCR; TCRdb's version includes in-frame clones alone and lacks a portion of them. Of roughly 70,000 clones listed, roughly 93% are singletons. As for this clone: The target antigen is unknown.

Specimen: CD8+ T cells sorted from blood. The sequence was collected from a human donor in good health. V usage is TRBV9 and J usage is TRBJ2-7; no definite D call. CDR3 in DNA: TGTGCCAGCAGCGTAGCATCTGAGTACGAGCAGTACTTC. It specifies CASSVASEYEQYF.